This TCR beta chain came from a study of blood T cell repertoires in COVID-19. Trimming removed 8 bases at V and 1 base at J, with 8 bases between. This CDR3 is built from 12 residues. Germline values: CDR1 SGHAT, CDR2 FQNNGV. This clone showed up just once. Repertoires were generated with immunoSEQ multiplex PCR, while TCRdb's copy carries only in-frame clones and drops some. The sample shows 130,000 to 150,000 clones, more than 60% of them seen only once. The sequence was obtained from a woman aged 60 to 75 with acute or convalescent COVID-19. The source material was peripheral blood. This chain connects TRBV11-2 to TRBJ1-1; D not certain. The CDR3 loop reads CASGIRNTEAFF. The CDR3 region has the DNA TGTGCCAGCGGCATAAGGAACACTGAAGCTTTCTTT.